This TCR beta chain was retrieved from a study of blood T cell repertoires in COVID-19. Looking at the study overall: Both acute and convalescent COVID-19 samples were obtained from the United States, Italy and Spain.

Cohorts were assigned according to the clinical history that participants reported. Data came from immunoSEQ multiplex PCR; TCRdb stores just in-frame clones and leaves some out. Altogether 150,000 or so clones are present, around 79% being singletons, with the ten largest covering less than 3%. CDR1 and CDR2 (germline): SGHNT, YYREEE (reference sequence). Trimming at V came to 4 bases and at J to 6 bases, leaving 7 bases not matched to a gene. The CDR3 covers 17 residues. This receptor was obtained from a woman in her 50s who had recovered from COVID-19. Sequencing used PBMCs or T cells enriched from blood (not recorded which). The chain uses TRBV5-4 and TRBJ2-2; TRBD2 agrees at 15 bases. CDR3 sequence: CASSPPGLAGGPGELFF. The CDR3 region has the DNA TGTGCCAGCAGCCCACCGGGACTAGCGGGAGGCCCCGGGGAGCTGTTTTTT.